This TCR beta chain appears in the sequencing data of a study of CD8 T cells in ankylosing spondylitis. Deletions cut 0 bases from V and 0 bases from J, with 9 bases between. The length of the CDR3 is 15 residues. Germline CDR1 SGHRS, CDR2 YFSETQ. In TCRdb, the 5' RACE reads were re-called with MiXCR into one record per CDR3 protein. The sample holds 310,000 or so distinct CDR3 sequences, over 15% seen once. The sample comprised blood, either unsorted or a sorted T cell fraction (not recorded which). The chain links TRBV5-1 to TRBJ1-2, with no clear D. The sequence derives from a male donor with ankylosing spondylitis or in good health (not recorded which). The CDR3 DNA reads TGCGCCAGCAGCTTGGAGCCGGGAACTAACTATGGCTACACCTTC. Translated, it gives CASSLEPGTNYGYTF.